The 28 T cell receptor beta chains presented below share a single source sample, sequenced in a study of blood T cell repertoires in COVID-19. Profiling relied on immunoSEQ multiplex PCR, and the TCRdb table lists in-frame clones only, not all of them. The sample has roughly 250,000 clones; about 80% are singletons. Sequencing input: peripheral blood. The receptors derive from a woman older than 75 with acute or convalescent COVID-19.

The CDR3 protein is CASSPIPAGYEQYF. CDR3 coding DNA: TGTGCCAGCTCGCCAATCCCCGCAGGCTACGAGCAGTACTTC. The rearrangement links TRBV18 to TRBJ2-7; the D is unclear. V dropped 6 bases and J dropped 3 bases, with 15 bases sitting between them. CDR1 is KGHSH, CDR2 LQKENI, per germline. The CDR3 has 14 amino acids.

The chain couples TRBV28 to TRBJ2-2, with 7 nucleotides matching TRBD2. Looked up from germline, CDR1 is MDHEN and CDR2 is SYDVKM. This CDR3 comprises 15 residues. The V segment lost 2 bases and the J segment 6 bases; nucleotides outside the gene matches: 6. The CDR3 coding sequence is TGTGCCAGCAGTTTAATGGCGGGAGCGTCCGGGGAGCTGTTTTTT. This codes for CASSLMAGASGELFF.

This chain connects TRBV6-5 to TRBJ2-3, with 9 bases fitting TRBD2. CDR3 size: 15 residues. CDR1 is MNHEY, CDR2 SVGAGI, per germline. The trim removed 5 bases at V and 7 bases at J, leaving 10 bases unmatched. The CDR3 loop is CASSLKGLAGYTQYF. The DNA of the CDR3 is TGTGCCAGCAGTCTTAAGGGACTAGCCGGTTATACGCAGTATTTT.

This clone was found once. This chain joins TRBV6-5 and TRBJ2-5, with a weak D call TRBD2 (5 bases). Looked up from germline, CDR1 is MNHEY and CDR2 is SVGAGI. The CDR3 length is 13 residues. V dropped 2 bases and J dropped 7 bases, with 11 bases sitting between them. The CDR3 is CASSYPGLGTQYF. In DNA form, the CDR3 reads TGTGCCAGCAGTTACCCGGGATTGGGGACCCAGTACTTC.

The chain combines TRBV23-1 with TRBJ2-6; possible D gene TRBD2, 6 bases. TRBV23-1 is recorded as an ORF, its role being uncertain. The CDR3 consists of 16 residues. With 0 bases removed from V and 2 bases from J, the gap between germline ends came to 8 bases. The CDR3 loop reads CASSQSWGAGANVLTF. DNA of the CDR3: TGCGCCAGCAGTCAATCTTGGGGGGCTGGGGCCAACGTCCTGACTTTC.

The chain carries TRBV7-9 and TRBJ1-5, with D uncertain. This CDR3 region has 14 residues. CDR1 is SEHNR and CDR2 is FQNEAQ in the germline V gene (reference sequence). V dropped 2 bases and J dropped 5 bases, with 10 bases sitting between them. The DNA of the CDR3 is TGTGCCAGCAGCTTATCGGGAGCCTATCAGCCCCAGCATTTT. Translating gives CASSLSGAYQPQHF.

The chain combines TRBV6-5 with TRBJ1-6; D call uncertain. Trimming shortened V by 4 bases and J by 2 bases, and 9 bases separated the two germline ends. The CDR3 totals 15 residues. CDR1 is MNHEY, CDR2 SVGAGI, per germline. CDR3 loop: CASSLSVTYNSPLHF. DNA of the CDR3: TGTGCCAGCAGTTTATCGGTTACCTATAATTCACCCCTCCACTTT.

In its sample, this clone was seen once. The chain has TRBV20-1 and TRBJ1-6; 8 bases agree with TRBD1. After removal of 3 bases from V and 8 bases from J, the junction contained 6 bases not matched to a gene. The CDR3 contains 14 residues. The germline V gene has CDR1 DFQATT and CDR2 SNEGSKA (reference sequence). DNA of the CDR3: TGCAGTGCTAGTGGCAGGGGGCTCTATTCACCCCTCCACTTT. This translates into CSASGRGLYSPLHF.

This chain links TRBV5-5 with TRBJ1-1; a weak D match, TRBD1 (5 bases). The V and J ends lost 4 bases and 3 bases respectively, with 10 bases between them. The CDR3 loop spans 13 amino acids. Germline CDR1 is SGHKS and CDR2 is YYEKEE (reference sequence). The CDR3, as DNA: TGTGCCAGCAGCCTGACGGGGGACACTGAAGCTTTCTTT. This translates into CASSLTGDTEAFF.

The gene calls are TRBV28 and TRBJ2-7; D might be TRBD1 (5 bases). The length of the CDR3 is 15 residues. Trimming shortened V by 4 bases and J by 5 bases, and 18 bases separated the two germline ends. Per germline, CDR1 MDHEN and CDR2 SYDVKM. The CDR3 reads CASSWRLAPGNEQYF. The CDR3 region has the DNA TGTGCCAGCAGTTGGAGACTTGCCCCAGGGAACGAGCAGTACTTC.

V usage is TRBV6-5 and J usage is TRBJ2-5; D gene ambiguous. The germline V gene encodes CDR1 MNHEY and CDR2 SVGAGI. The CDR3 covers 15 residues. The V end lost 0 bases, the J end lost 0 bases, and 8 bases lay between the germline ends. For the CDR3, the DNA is TGTGCCAGCAGTTACTCGAGGCCTAACCAAGAGACCCAGTACTTC. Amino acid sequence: CASSYSRPNQETQYF.

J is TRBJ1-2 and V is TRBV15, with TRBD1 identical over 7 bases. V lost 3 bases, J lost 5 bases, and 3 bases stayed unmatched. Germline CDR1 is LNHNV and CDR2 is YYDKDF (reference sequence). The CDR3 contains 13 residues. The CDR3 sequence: CATSRTGTYGYTF. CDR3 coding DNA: TGTGCCACCAGCAGGACAGGGACTTATGGCTACACCTTC.

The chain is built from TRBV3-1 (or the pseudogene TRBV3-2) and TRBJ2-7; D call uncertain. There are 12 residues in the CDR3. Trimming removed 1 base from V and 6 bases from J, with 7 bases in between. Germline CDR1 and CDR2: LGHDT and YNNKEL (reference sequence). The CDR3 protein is CASSQASSEQYF. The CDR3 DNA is TGTGCCAGCAGCCAAGCATCGAGCGAGCAGTACTTC.

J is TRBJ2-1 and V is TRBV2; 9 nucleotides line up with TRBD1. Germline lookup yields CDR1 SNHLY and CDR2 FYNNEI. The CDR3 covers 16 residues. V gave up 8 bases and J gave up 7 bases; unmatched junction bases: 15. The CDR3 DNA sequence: TGTGCCAGCGGGACAGGGAGGTACACCGGGGTTAATGAGCAGTTCTTC. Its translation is CASGTGRYTGVNEQFF.

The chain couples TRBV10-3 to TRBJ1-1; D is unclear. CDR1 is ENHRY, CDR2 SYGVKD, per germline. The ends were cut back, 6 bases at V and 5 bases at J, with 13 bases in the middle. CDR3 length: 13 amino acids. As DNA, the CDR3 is TGTGCCATCAGGTTTCTAACGGGGACTGAAGCTTTCTTT. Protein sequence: CAIRFLTGTEAFF.

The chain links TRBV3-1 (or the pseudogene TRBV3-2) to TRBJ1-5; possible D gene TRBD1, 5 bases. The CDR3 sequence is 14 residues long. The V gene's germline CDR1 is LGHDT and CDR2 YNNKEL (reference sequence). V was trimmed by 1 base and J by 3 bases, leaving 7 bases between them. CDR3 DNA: TGTGCCAGCAGCCAAGGGACACACAATCAGCCCCAGCATTTT. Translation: CASSQGTHNQPQHF.

The chain's CDR3 is CASSINPGMNTEAFF. For the CDR3, the DNA is TGTGCCAGTAGTATTAATCCAGGGATGAACACTGAAGCTTTCTTT. The chain carries TRBV19 and TRBJ1-1, with D maybe TRBD1 (5 bases). The CDR3 runs 15 residues. The germline gives CDR1 LNHDA, CDR2 SQIVND (reference sequence). V was clipped by 3 bases and J by 0 bases, with 11 bases between them.

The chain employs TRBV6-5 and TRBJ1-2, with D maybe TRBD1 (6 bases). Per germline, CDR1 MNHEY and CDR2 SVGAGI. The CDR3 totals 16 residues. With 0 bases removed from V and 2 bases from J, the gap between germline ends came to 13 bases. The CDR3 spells CASSYSNREANYGYTF. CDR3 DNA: TGTGCCAGCAGTTACTCAAACAGGGAAGCCAACTATGGCTACACCTTC.

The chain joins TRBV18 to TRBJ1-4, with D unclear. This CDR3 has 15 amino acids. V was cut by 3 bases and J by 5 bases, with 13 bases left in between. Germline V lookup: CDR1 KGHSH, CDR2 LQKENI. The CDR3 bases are TGTGCCAGCTCACCCACCACGCGGCGGAATGAAAAACTGTTTTTT. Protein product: CASSPTTRRNEKLFF.

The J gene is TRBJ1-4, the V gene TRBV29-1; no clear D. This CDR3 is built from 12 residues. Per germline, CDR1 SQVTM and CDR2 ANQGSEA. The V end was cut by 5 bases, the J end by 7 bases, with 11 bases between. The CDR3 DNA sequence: TGCAGCGTTAAAAACAGCGGTGAAAAACTGTTTTTT. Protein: CSVKNSGEKLFF.

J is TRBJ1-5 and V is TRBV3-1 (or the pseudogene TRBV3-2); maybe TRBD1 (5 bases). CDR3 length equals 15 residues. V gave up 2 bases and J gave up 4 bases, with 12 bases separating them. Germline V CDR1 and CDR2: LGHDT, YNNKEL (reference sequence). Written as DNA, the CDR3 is TGTGCCAGCAGCCAACGTGGGGCCCTTAATCAGCCCCAGCATTTT. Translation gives CASSQRGALNQPQHF.

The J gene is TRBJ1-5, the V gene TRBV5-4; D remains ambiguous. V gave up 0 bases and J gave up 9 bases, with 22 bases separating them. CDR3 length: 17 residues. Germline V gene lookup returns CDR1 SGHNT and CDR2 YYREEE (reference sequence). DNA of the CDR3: TGTGCCAGCAGCTTGGGGCATGGTAGTCCCGACGGGAGGCCCCAGCATTTT. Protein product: CASSLGHGSPDGRPQHF.

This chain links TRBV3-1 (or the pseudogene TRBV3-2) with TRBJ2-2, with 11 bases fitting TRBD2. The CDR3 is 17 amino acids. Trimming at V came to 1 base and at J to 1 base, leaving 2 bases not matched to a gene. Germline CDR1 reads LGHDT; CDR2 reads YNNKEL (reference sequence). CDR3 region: CASSQGTSGWNTGELFF. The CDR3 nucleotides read TGTGCCAGCAGCCAAGGGACTAGCGGGTGGAACACCGGGGAGCTGTTTTTT.

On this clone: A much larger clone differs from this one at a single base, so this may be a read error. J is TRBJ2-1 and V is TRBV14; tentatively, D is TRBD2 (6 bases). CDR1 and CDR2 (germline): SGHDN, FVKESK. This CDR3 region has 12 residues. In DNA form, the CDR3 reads TGTACCAGCAGCCAGACTAGATCCTCCCAGTTCTTC. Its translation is CTSSQTRSSQFF.

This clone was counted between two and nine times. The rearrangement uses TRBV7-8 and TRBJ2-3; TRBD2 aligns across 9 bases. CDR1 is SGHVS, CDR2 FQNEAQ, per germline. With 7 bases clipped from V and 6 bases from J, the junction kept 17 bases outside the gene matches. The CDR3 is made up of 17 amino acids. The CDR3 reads CASTRGIAGAIRDTQYF. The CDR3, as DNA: TGTGCCAGCACCAGAGGGATAGCGGGGGCTATAAGGGATACGCAGTATTTT. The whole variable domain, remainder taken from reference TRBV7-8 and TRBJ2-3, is GAGVSQSPRYKVAKRGQDVALRCDPISGHVSLFWYQQALGQGPEFLTYFQNEAQLDKSGLPSDRFFAERPEGSVSTLKIQRTQQEDSAVYLCASTRGIAGAIRDTQYFGPGTRLTVL.

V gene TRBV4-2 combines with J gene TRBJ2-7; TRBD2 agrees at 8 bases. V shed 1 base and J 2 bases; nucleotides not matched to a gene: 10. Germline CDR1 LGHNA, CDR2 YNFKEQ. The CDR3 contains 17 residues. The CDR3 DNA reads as TGTGCCAGCAGCCAAGCCCAGATAGCGGGGAGGACCTACGAGCAGTACTTC. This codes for CASSQAQIAGRTYEQYF.

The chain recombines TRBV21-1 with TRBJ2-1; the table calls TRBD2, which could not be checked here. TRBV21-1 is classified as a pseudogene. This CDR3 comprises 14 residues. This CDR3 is CASSPLGGGNEQFF. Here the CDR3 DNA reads TGTGCCAGCAGCCCCCTGGGGGGGGGCAATGAGCAGTTCTTC.

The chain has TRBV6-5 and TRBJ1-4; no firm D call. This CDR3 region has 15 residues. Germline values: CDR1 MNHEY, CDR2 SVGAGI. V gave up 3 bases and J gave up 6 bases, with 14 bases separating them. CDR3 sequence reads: CASSYAGGGDEKLFF. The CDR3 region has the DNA TGTGCCAGCAGTTATGCCGGAGGCGGCGATGAAAAACTGTTTTTT.